Listed below are T cell receptor beta chains from one sample, sequenced in a study of blood T cells in healthy people across ages. TCRdb re-called the 5' RACE reads with MiXCR, one entry per CDR3 protein. The table shows 1.5 million to 1.8 million distinct CDR3 sequences, with under 55% occurring only once. The source material was blood. The receptors shown here come from a young woman in good health. The CDR3 runs from the conserved cysteine through the conserved F or W.

v_gene: TRBV12-3/TRBV12-4; len: 13; j_gene: TRBJ2-5; CDR3aa: CASSTGPSETQYF
v_gene: TRBV6-2/TRBV6-3; len: 18; j_gene: TRBJ2-6; CDR3aa: CASSYRAGAYSGANVLTF
v_gene: TRBV7-2; len: 14; j_gene: TRBJ2-2; CDR3aa: CASSSASNTGELFF
v_gene: TRBV29-1; len: 14; j_gene: TRBJ2-5; CDR3aa: CSVGLTGDRETQYF
v_gene: TRBV30; len: 12; j_gene: TRBJ1-1; CDR3aa: CAWSTPGGIAFF
v_gene: TRBV7-9; len: 15; j_gene: TRBJ2-5; CDR3aa: CASSLRTSTVHEQYF
v_gene: TRBV15; len: 12; j_gene: TRBJ2-7; CDR3aa: CATSRDGREQYF
v_gene: TRBV13; len: 13; j_gene: TRBJ2-5; CDR3aa: CASSQVTPETQYF
v_gene: TRBV29-1; len: 13; j_gene: -; CDR3aa: CSVVNREDYEQYF
v_gene: TRBV19; len: 15; j_gene: TRBJ2-7; CDR3aa: CASSIGAYGSYEQYF
v_gene: TRBV7-2; len: 12; j_gene: TRBJ2-5; CDR3aa: CASSLRSETQYF
v_gene: TRBV5-1; len: 15; j_gene: TRBJ2-3; CDR3aa: CASSSYTSSTDTQYF
v_gene: TRBV4-3; len: 13; j_gene: TRBJ2-5; CDR3aa: CASSQDFKETQYF
v_gene: TRBV7-2; len: 16; j_gene: TRBJ2-5; CDR3aa: CASSLSSGKTSNEQYF
v_gene: TRBV7-9; len: 15; j_gene: TRBJ2-1; CDR3aa: CVSNQGFLSYNEQFF
v_gene: TRBV7-9; len: 14; j_gene: TRBJ2-7; CDR3aa: CASSLRGDEYEQYF
v_gene: TRBV5-1; len: 16; j_gene: TRBJ2-2; CDR3aa: CASSSTGQVGTGELFF
v_gene: TRBV7-2; len: 13; j_gene: TRBJ2-1; CDR3aa: CAGILGAGHEQFF
v_gene: TRBV7-9; len: 14; j_gene: TRBJ1-2; CDR3aa: CAGSSYRGNYGYTF
v_gene: TRBV10-3; len: 12; j_gene: TRBJ2-5; CDR3aa: CAISPGQETQYF
v_gene: TRBV6-4; len: 15; j_gene: TRBJ2-1; CDR3aa: CASSDSNGGFNEQFF
v_gene: TRBV28; len: 15; j_gene: TRBJ2-7; CDR3aa: CASKKGGVYDYEQYF
v_gene: TRBV11-1; len: 16; j_gene: -; CDR3aa: CASSSDPGRSYNEQYF
v_gene: TRBV28; len: 17; j_gene: TRBJ2-5; CDR3aa: CASSLRTSGSSQETQYF
v_gene: TRBV30; len: 14; j_gene: TRBJ1-5; CDR3aa: CAWNGPGVNQPQHF
v_gene: TRBV6-2/TRBV6-3; len: 19; j_gene: TRBJ2-6; CDR3aa: CASSLLLAGGQSRANVLTF
v_gene: TRBV12-3/TRBV12-4; len: 14; j_gene: TRBJ2-3; CDR3aa: CASSWRASTDTQYF
v_gene: TRBV9; len: 15; j_gene: TRBJ2-3; CDR3aa: CASSVVTGSTDTQYF
v_gene: TRBV20-1; len: 14; j_gene: TRBJ2-5; CDR3aa: CSAPENNRQETQYF
v_gene: TRBV7-2; len: 18; j_gene: TRBJ2-7; CDR3aa: CASSLKASLAGEHYEQYF
v_gene: TRBV7-9; len: 17; j_gene: TRBJ2-1; CDR3aa: CASSLLSVPGPYNEQFF
v_gene: TRBV15; len: 14; j_gene: TRBJ2-7; CDR3aa: CATSRLGSSYEQYF
v_gene: TRBV4-1; len: 14; j_gene: TRBJ1-4; CDR3aa: CASSRIYRGEKLFF
v_gene: TRBV4-1; len: 14; j_gene: TRBJ2-3; CDR3aa: CASSQDQGPDTQYF
v_gene: TRBV20-1; len: 11; j_gene: TRBJ2-7; CDR3aa: CSASWAYEQYF
v_gene: TRBV4-3; len: 16; j_gene: TRBJ2-7; CDR3aa: CASSQDFGDSFYEQYF
v_gene: TRBV12-3/TRBV12-4; len: 13; j_gene: TRBJ1-1; CDR3aa: CASSFARETEAFF
v_gene: TRBV6-5; len: 15; j_gene: TRBJ1-2; CDR3aa: CASSYSSTGGSGYTF
v_gene: TRBV7-9; len: 16; j_gene: TRBJ2-3; CDR3aa: CASRSGLGDRTDTQYF
v_gene: TRBV12-5; len: 17; j_gene: TRBJ2-3; CDR3aa: CASGSASGSFYPDTQYF
v_gene: TRBV9; len: 14; j_gene: TRBJ1-1; CDR3aa: CASSLASTYTEAFF
v_gene: TRBV7-2; len: 13; j_gene: TRBJ2-2; CDR3aa: CASSPTNTGELFF
v_gene: TRBV6-5; len: 14; j_gene: TRBJ2-1; CDR3aa: CASSYSGKGNEQFF
v_gene: TRBV9; len: 15; j_gene: TRBJ2-3; CDR3aa: CASSVSRGGPDTQYF
v_gene: TRBV12-3/TRBV12-4; len: 14; j_gene: TRBJ2-1; CDR3aa: CASNFRDRANEQFF
v_gene: TRBV25-1; len: 14; j_gene: TRBJ2-5; CDR3aa: CASSETREQETQYF
v_gene: TRBV20-1; len: 15; j_gene: TRBJ2-3; CDR3aa: CSAGPGTSATDTQYF